This entry lists 25 T cell receptor beta chains sequenced from one sample in a study of blood T cell repertoires in COVID-19. Libraries were prepared by immunoSEQ multiplex PCR; TCRdb keeps only in-frame clonotypes and omits some of them. The table has 250,000 to 300,000 clones, approximately 91% seen once; the top ten hold roughly 1.2%. The sample comprised PBMCs or T cells enriched from blood (not recorded which). These receptors were taken from a human donor in a cohort exposed to, infected with or recovered from COVID-19 (not recorded which). The donor label of this sample is uncertain.

V usage is TRBV21-1 and J usage is TRBJ1-2; the listed D gene, TRBD1, was not tested against the DNA. TRBV21-1 is a documented pseudogene. CDR3 length: 15 amino acids. The CDR3 region has the DNA TGTGCCAGCAATCGACAGCAAGAGGCACCCTATGGCTACACCTTC. It specifies CASNRQQEAPYGYTF.

This sequence joins TRBV5-1 and TRBJ2-1; D perhaps matches TRBD1 (5 bases). V was shortened by 1 base and J by 8 bases, with 10 bases between the two germline ends. The CDR3 is made up of 13 amino acids. Germline V CDR1 and CDR2: SGHRS, YFSETQ. CDR3 amino acids: CASSLPLGDEQFF. In DNA, the CDR3 is TGCGCCAGCAGCTTGCCCCTAGGGGATGAGCAGTTCTTC.

The J gene is TRBJ2-7, the V gene TRBV10-3; 10 bases line up with TRBD1. Trimming cost V 10 bases and J 5 bases; bases outside gene matches: 11. The CDR3 has 14 residues. The germline CDR1 and CDR2 sequences are ENHRY and SYGVKD. The CDR3 is CATGQGERVNEQYF. The CDR3 DNA follows: TGTGCCACCGGACAGGGGGAAAGAGTGAACGAGCAGTACTTC.

V and J are TRBV18 and TRBJ2-7, with D perhaps matching TRBD1 (5 bases). The CDR3 is made up of 12 amino acids. V dropped 2 bases and J dropped 5 bases, with 7 bases sitting between them. Germline CDR1 is KGHSH and CDR2 is LQKENI. The CDR3 DNA follows: TGTGCCAGCTCACCAACAGGAGACGAGCAGTACTTC. Its protein is CASSPTGDEQYF.

The rearrangement links TRBV28 to TRBJ1-4; D ambiguous. This CDR3 is 13 amino acids long. Germline V gene lookup returns CDR1 MDHEN and CDR2 SYDVKM. The ends were cut back, 3 bases at V and 5 bases at J, with 7 bases in the middle. CDR3 loop: CASSLSENEKLFF. In DNA form, the CDR3 reads TGTGCCAGCAGTTTGTCAGAAAATGAAAAACTGTTTTTT. The whole variable domain, filled in from reference TRBV28 and TRBJ1-4, reads DVKVTQSSRYLVKRTGEKVFLECVQDMDHENMFWYRQDPGLGLRLIYFSYDVKMKEKGDIPEGYSVSREKKERFSLILESASTNQTSMYLCASSLSENEKLFFGSGTQLSVL.

This chain connects TRBV7-8 to TRBJ1-1; D is unclear. The germline V gene has CDR1 SGHVS and CDR2 FQNEAQ. With 0 bases removed from V and 1 base from J, the gap between germline ends came to 9 bases. The CDR3 is 15 residues long. The CDR3 nucleotides are TGTGCCAGCAGCTTAGCGGTCAGCGCGAACACTGAAGCTTTCTTT. Protein sequence: CASSLAVSANTEAFF.

This rearrangement joins TRBV21-1 to TRBJ1-2. TRBV21-1 is classified as a pseudogene. The CDR3 consists of 15 residues. The CDR3 spells CASSNPTKGGDGYTF. The CDR3 DNA reads as TGTGCCAGCAGCAATCCGACCAAGGGAGGAGACGGCTACACCTTC.

This chain joins TRBV3-1 (or the pseudogene TRBV3-2) and TRBJ2-7, with D perhaps matching TRBD1 (6 bases). Germline CDR1 and CDR2: LGHDT and YNNKEL (reference sequence). The CDR3 consists of 15 residues. Trimming cost V 2 bases and J 2 bases, with 13 bases left between them. CDR3 nucleotide sequence: TGTGCCAGCAGCCAAACTCCGGGACAAGCCTACGAGCAGTACTTC. It codes for CASSQTPGQAYEQYF.

The CDR3 is CSVEVADRAFF. The CDR3 coding sequence is TGCAGCGTTGAAGTGGCAGACAGAGCTTTCTTT. The chain combines TRBV29-1 with TRBJ1-1, with D possibly being TRBD1 (5 bases). Trimming cost V 1 base and J 10 bases, with 10 bases left between them. The length of the CDR3 is 11 residues. Germline assignment: CDR1 SQVTM and CDR2 ANQGSEA.

This chain connects TRBV4-2 to TRBJ1-1; 8 bases map to TRBD1. The CDR3 length is 15 residues. V shed 0 bases, J shed 3 bases, and the junction held 3 bases outside the gene matches. The V gene's germline CDR1 is LGHNA and CDR2 YNFKEQ. The CDR3 nucleotides are TGTGCCAGCAGCCAAGATCAGGGGGCAGACACTGAAGCTTTCTTT. Residues: CASSQDQGADTEAFF.

The chain is built from TRBV4-3 and TRBJ2-3; D unclear. This CDR3 region has 14 residues. Per the germline V gene, CDR1 is LGHNA and CDR2 is YSLEER. With 0 bases removed from V and 0 bases from J, the gap between germline ends came to 4 bases. In DNA form, the CDR3 reads TGCGCCAGCAGCCAAGATATTAGCACAGATACGCAGTATTTT. Residues: CASSQDISTDTQYF.

This sequence joins TRBV7-8 and TRBJ1-6, with 8 bases that match TRBD1. The CDR3 has 15 amino acids. CDR1 SGHVS and CDR2 FQNEAQ come from the germline V gene. The V segment lost 6 bases and the J segment 10 bases; nucleotides outside the gene matches: 11. CDR3 loop: CASSNSGQGGSPLHF. CDR3 nucleotides: TGTGCCAGCAGTAACAGTGGACAGGGTGGATCACCCCTCCACTTT.

This clone was counted between two and nine times. The rearrangement links TRBV30 to TRBJ1-2; a possible D gene is TRBD1 (5 bases). V was shortened by 0 bases and J by 5 bases, with 7 bases between the two germline ends. The length of the CDR3 is 12 residues. The germline CDR1 and CDR2 sequences are GTSNPN and SVGIG (reference sequence). This CDR3 is CAWSVGGYGYTF. CDR3 nucleotide sequence: TGTGCCTGGAGTGTGGGGGGGTATGGCTACACCTTC.

The genes are TRBV11-2 and TRBJ2-2; 11 bases align to TRBD1. This CDR3 contains 14 residues. The germline V gene has CDR1 SGHAT and CDR2 FQNNGV. The junction had 0 bases not matched to a gene; V was cut back by 6 bases and J by 3 bases. In DNA, the CDR3 is TGTGCCAGCAGGGACAGGGGGCACACCGGGGAGCTGTTTTTT. Protein: CASRDRGHTGELFF.

The rearrangement joins TRBV30 to TRBJ2-7, with 9 positions matching TRBD2. The germline CDR1 and CDR2 sequences are GTSNPN and SVGIG (reference sequence). This CDR3 comprises 13 residues. CDR3 nucleotides: TGTGCATCGACTAGCGGAGGAAGGGGCGAGCAGTACTTC. Its protein is CASTSGGRGEQYF.

The chain uses TRBV6-5 and TRBJ1-1, with no clear D. CDR3 size: 12 residues. Looked up from germline, CDR1 is MNHEY and CDR2 is SVGAGI. V lost 10 bases and J lost 8, with 17 bases in between. CDR3 bases: TGTGCCATTTCAGGAGGGCAGGAAGAAGCTTTCTTT. Protein product: CAISGGQEEAFF.

The chain links TRBV5-5 to TRBJ2-3; tentatively, D is TRBD1 (6 bases). The CDR3 length is 16 residues. Germline V gene data show CDR1 as SGHKS and CDR2 as YYEKEE (reference sequence). Trimming removed 0 bases at V and 0 bases at J, with 11 bases between. The CDR3 spells CASSLARGGSTDTQYF. DNA of the CDR3: TGTGCCAGCAGCTTGGCCCGAGGGGGTAGCACAGATACGCAGTATTTT.

This chain joins TRBV13 and TRBJ1-2; TRBD1 might be the D (6 bases). Germline V CDR1 and CDR2: PRHDT, FYEKMQ (reference sequence). Trimming pared 5 bases from V and 5 bases from J, leaving 9 bases between. The CDR3 extends over 12 amino acids. CDR3: CASSLQGYGYTF. CDR3 DNA: TGTGCCAGCAGCCTACAGGGTTATGGCTACACCTTC.

The chain is built from TRBV27 and TRBJ2-7; D perhaps matches TRBD1 (5 bases). This CDR3 is built from 15 residues. The V gene lost 7 bases and the J gene lost 2 bases, with 18 bases spanning the gap. CDR1 is MNHEY, CDR2 SMNVEV, per germline (reference sequence). This CDR3 reads CASTTVAGRAYEQYF. As DNA, the CDR3 is TGTGCCAGCACCACCGTGGCCGGCAGGGCCTACGAGCAGTACTTC.

This rearrangement joins TRBV18 to TRBJ1-6; 7 nucleotides agree with TRBD1. Per germline, CDR1 KGHSH and CDR2 LQKENI. V shed 4 bases, J shed 5 bases, and the junction held 5 bases outside the gene matches. The CDR3 covers 15 residues. The CDR3 region is CASSLRQGDNSPLHF. The DNA for the CDR3 is TGTGCCAGCTCACTCCGACAGGGAGATAATTCACCCCTCCACTTT. The full variable domain, in which reference TRBV18 and TRBJ1-6 provide the parts outside the CDR3, is NAGVMQNPRHLVRRRGQEARLRCSPMKGHSHVYWYRQLPEEGLKFMVYLQKENIIDESGMPKERFSAEFPKEGPSILRIQQVVRGDSAAYFCASSLRQGDNSPLHFGNGTRLTVT.

The V gene is TRBV20-1, the J gene TRBJ1-1, with a tentative D call TRBD1 (6 bases). Germline V lookup: CDR1 DFQATT, CDR2 SNEGSKA (reference sequence). CDR3 size: 11 residues. Written as DNA, the CDR3 is TGCAGCCCAGAACAGGGTCCTGAAGCTTTCTTT. As protein: CSPEQGPEAFF.

The genes are TRBV29-1 and TRBJ2-3, with D possibly TRBD1 on 5 matching bases. The germline V gene encodes CDR1 SQVTM and CDR2 ANQGSEA. The CDR3 has 14 residues. V lost 4 bases and J lost 3, with 14 bases in between. CDR3 sequence (DNA): TGCAGCGTTGGGGCCAGGGATATTACAGATACGCAGTATTTT. It yields the protein CSVGARDITDTQYF.

The CDR3 DNA reads as TGTGCCAGCAGTTTCTCAGGGGACACTGAAGCTTTCTTT. Translation: CASSFSGDTEAFF. The gene calls are TRBV6-5 and TRBJ1-1, with a possible D match to TRBD1 (6 bases). Deletions cut 4 bases from V and 3 bases from J, with 9 bases between. The CDR3 covers 13 residues. Germline V gives CDR1 MNHEY, CDR2 SVGAGI.

V and J are TRBV19 and TRBJ2-2, with 9 bases lining up with TRBD2. Trimming at V came to 5 bases and at J to 6 bases, leaving 10 bases not matched to a gene. The CDR3 runs 16 residues. The germline V gene encodes CDR1 LNHDA and CDR2 SQIVND (reference sequence). The CDR3: CASSVDSGGMAGELFF. CDR3 DNA: TGTGCCAGTAGTGTGGACAGCGGGGGGATGGCCGGGGAGCTGTTTTTT.

CDR3 sequence: CATSDPGDSGEKLFF. CDR3 nucleotides: TGTGCCACCAGTGATCCCGGGGACAGCGGAGAAAAACTGTTTTTT. The chain combines TRBV24-1 with TRBJ1-4, with 7 bases that match TRBD1. This CDR3 is built from 15 residues. Germline-derived CDR1 and CDR2 are KGHDR and SFDVKD. Trimming at V came to 3 bases and at J to 8 bases, leaving 8 bases not matched to a gene.